This T cell receptor (beta chain) appears in the sequencing data of a study of T cell responses to AZD1222 COVID-19 vaccine. Some clones are missing from TCRdb's copy, which holds only in-frame ones; the method was immunoSEQ multiplex PCR. The data show roughly 160,000 clones, around nine tenths seen once. Study-wide points: Spike as a whole was targeted by vaccine-associated CD4 TCRs, dominant at 160-218 and 743-854. Donors were mostly white British, more females; clonal diversity possibly underestimated. Among AZD1222 vaccinees, only six were seropositive at baseline. In the spike-specific TCR repertoire, nearly half reportedly target unmutated variant regions.

Comments on this clone: Its antigen is still unknown.

The ends were cut back, 6 bases at V and 1 base at J, with 9 bases in the middle. The CDR3 contains 13 residues. Germline CDR1 reads SGHTA; CDR2 reads FQGTGA. This chain connects TRBV7-3 to TRBJ1-1; the D gene is possibly TRBD1 (5 bases). The clonotype was recovered from an adult in good health. The input for sequencing was peripheral blood, taken on day 0 of AZD1222 vaccination. The CDR3 reads CASSPQGNTEAFF. The CDR3 nucleotides read TGTGCCAGCAGTCCTCAGGGGAACACTGAAGCTTTCTTT. The full variable domain, completed using reference TRBV7-3 and TRBJ1-1, is GAGVSQTPSNKVTEKGKYVELRCDPISGHTALYWYRQSLGQGPEFLIYFQGTGAADDSGLPNDRFFAVRPEGSVSTLKIQRTERGDSAVYLCASSPQGNTEAFFGQGTRLTVV.